These 8 T cell receptor beta chains were all obtained from the same sample, sequenced in a study of identical twins. TCRdb re-called the 5' RACE reads with MiXCR, one entry per CDR3 protein. The table shows around 250,000 distinct CDR3 sequences, with approximately 11% occurring only once. Separately, the same data were catalogued under a study of yellow fever vaccine responses in identical twins.

The sequencing input was memory (CD45RO+) T cells sorted from blood. The source of these receptors is a woman under 30 in good health.

In this sample, this clonotype turned up a few times. The chain carries TRBV20-1 and TRBJ1-6; 8 bases line up with TRBD1. Germline loops: CDR1 DFQATT, CDR2 SNEGSKA (reference sequence). There are 13 residues in the CDR3. Losses at the gene ends were 5 bases for V and 7 bases for J; bases not matched to a gene: 4. In nucleotides, the CDR3 is TGCAGTGCTGGGACAGGCTACAATTCACCCCTCCACTTT. Translated: CSAGTGYNSPLHF.

This clonotype was observed many times. The chain joins TRBV18 to TRBJ2-7, with D possibly TRBD1 on 6 matching bases. The CDR3 runs to 12 residues. Germline CDR1 KGHSH, CDR2 LQKENI. The germline V and J ends were trimmed by 6 bases and 1 base, with 7 bases remaining between them. As DNA, the CDR3 is TGTGCCAGCTCCGACAGGTCCTACGAGCAGTACTTC. Translated: CASSDRSYEQYF.

This CDR3 reads CSAPGHWDQETQYF. CDR3 DNA sequence: TGCAGCGCGCCCGGACACTGGGACCAAGAGACCCAGTACTTC. The chain links TRBV29-1 to TRBJ2-5, with D maybe TRBD1 (5 bases). Germline V gene sequence: CDR1 SQVTM, CDR2 ANQGSEA. The CDR3 is made up of 14 amino acids. Trimming cost V 7 bases and J 0 bases, with 15 bases left between them.

The gene calls are TRBV5-3 and TRBJ2-5, with D unclear. TRBV5-3 is an ORF, with its function uncertain. The V end lost 1 base, the J end lost 4 bases, and 2 bases lay between the germline ends. The CDR3 loop spans 11 amino acids. CDR3 loop: CARSLRETQYF. In nucleotides, the CDR3 is TGTGCCAGAAGCTTGCGAGAGACCCAGTACTTC.

The rearrangement uses TRBV6-1 and TRBJ1-6, with TRBD1 as a possible D gene (6 bases). With 5 bases removed from V and 1 base from J, the gap between germline ends came to 12 bases. Germline V CDR1 and CDR2: MNHNS, SASEGT. The CDR3 runs to 16 residues. DNA of the CDR3: TGTGCCAGCAGTCCAGGGGTAGAATCCTATAATTCACCCCTCCACTTT. It yields the protein CASSPGVESYNSPLHF.

The genes are TRBV19 and TRBJ2-7, with D possibly matching TRBD2 (6 bases). The CDR3 contains 20 residues. The germline V and J ends were trimmed by 0 bases and 3 bases, with 27 bases remaining between them. CDR1 LNHDA and CDR2 SQIVND come from the germline V gene (reference sequence). The CDR3 coding sequence is TGTGCCAGTAGTATAGATCCCGCCAGGAAACGGGACTCAACTCGCTACGAGCAGTACTTC. It yields the protein CASSIDPARKRDSTRYEQYF.

This chain uses TRBV5-1 with TRBJ2-5; 9 positions match TRBD2. Per the germline V gene, CDR1 is SGHRS and CDR2 is YFSETQ. With 5 bases clipped from V and 4 bases from J, the junction kept 6 bases outside the gene matches. CDR3 length: 14 residues. In DNA, the CDR3 is TGCGCCAGCAGATATAGCGGGAGAGGAGAGACCCAGTACTTC. It encodes CASRYSGRGETQYF.

The V call is TRBV20-1, the J call TRBJ2-1; D remains ambiguous. In germline, CDR1 is DFQATT, CDR2 SNEGSKA (reference sequence). This CDR3 comprises 14 residues. Trimming removed 4 bases at V and 0 bases at J, with 10 bases between. For the CDR3, the DNA is TGCAGTGCTATTGGGCGCAGCTCCTACAATGAGCAGTTCTTC. Encoded protein: CSAIGRSSYNEQFF.